Detailed here is one T cell receptor beta chain. Its specificity is unknown. TCRdb reanalysed the RT-PCR reads using MiXCR and keeps one entry per CDR3 protein. Here the sample spans around 2,000 distinct CDR3 sequences, roughly 86% being singletons. The CDR3 is 12 residues long. V lost 3 bases, J lost 2 bases, and 2 bases lay in between. Germline V CDR1 and CDR2: MNHEY, SVGEGT. The entry originates in a study of yellow fever vaccine responses in identical twins. Study results and limitations: The authors reported partly convergent, partly personalized vaccine responses in identical twins.

Sequenced material: T cells from blood (PBMCs), unsorted or a sorted subset (not recorded which), taken before or after yellow fever vaccination (not recorded which). The receptor was derived from a woman aged 18-29 years who received the yellow fever vaccine. V and J are TRBV6-2 or TRBV6-3 and TRBJ1-5; D gene unclear. The CDR3 here is CASSYRNQPQHF. The CDR3 coding sequence is TGTGCCAGCAGTTATCGCAATCAGCCCCAGCATTTT.